This T cell receptor (beta chain) was sequenced in a study of cytomegalovirus exposure and HLA in healthy donors. General observations from the study: The study put under 200 TCR beta chains on its list as cytomegalovirus-associated.

This clone was picked up one time. What it recognizes is unknown. At one boundary the junction diverges from the germline segment, which might be a read error. Produced via immunoSEQ multiplex PCR; TCRdb's table is partial and in-frame only. Of some 160,000 clones listed, about 88% are singletons. The sample was PBMCs. The sequence derives from a man younger than 35 in good health and CMV-seronegative.

The CDR3 region has the DNA TGTGCTAGCAGCTCTGGACCAGGGGGTGAGCAGTTCTTC. Protein product: CASSSGPGGEQFF. The chain uses TRBV7-7 and TRBJ2-1; TRBD1 agrees at 7 bases. There are 13 residues in the CDR3. Germline V CDR1 and CDR2: SSHAT, FNYEAQ (reference sequence).